This entry lists 4 T cell receptor beta chains sequenced from one sample in a study of cytomegalovirus exposure and HLA in healthy donors. 13 Jbeta primers and 60 Vbeta primers were used for the PCR. Libraries were prepared by immunoSEQ multiplex PCR; TCRdb keeps only in-frame clonotypes and omits some of them. The sample carries roughly 150,000 clones, 75% to 90% recorded once. Sequencing input: PBMCs. The origin of the receptors is a boy between 2 and 10 years old in good health and CMV-seronegative.

The chain employs TRBV4-1 and TRBJ2-2, with unresolved D. The germline V gene has CDR1 MGHRA and CDR2 YSYEKL. V shed 1 base and J shed 5 bases, with 11 bases lying between them. CDR3 length equals 15 residues. The CDR3 sequence: CASSQAAFDTGELFF. The CDR3 bases are TGCGCCAGCAGCCAAGCCGCGTTTGATACCGGGGAGCTGTTTTTT.

This rearrangement joins TRBV10-2 to TRBJ2-5, with D unclear. Germline V gives CDR1 WSHSY, CDR2 SAAADI. CDR3 length: 13 amino acids. The V and J ends lost 4 bases and 5 bases respectively, with 11 bases between them. The CDR3 protein is CASSGKARETQYF. The CDR3 region has the DNA TGCGCCAGCAGTGGAAAGGCGCGGGAGACCCAGTACTTC.

The chain joins TRBV5-1 to TRBJ1-3, with TRBD1 identical over 9 bases. Germline V gene sequence: CDR1 SGHRS, CDR2 YFSETQ. This CDR3 contains 15 residues. Trimming at V came to 8 bases and at J to 2 bases, leaving 8 bases not matched to a gene. The CDR3 DNA sequence: TGCGCCAGTCGTACAGGGGGCGTTACTGGAAACACCATATATTTT. This sequence encodes CASRTGGVTGNTIYF.

The gene calls are TRBV6-4 and TRBJ2-3; a weak D match, TRBD2 (6 bases). The CDR3 totals 15 residues. Trimming took off 7 bases at V and 2 bases at J, with 16 bases between the two ends. CDR1 and CDR2 from the germline V gene are MRHNA and SNTAGT. The CDR3 bases are TGTGCCAGCATTGGGCGTGGGGGGTTCACAGATACGCAGTATTTT. Its protein is CASIGRGGFTDTQYF.